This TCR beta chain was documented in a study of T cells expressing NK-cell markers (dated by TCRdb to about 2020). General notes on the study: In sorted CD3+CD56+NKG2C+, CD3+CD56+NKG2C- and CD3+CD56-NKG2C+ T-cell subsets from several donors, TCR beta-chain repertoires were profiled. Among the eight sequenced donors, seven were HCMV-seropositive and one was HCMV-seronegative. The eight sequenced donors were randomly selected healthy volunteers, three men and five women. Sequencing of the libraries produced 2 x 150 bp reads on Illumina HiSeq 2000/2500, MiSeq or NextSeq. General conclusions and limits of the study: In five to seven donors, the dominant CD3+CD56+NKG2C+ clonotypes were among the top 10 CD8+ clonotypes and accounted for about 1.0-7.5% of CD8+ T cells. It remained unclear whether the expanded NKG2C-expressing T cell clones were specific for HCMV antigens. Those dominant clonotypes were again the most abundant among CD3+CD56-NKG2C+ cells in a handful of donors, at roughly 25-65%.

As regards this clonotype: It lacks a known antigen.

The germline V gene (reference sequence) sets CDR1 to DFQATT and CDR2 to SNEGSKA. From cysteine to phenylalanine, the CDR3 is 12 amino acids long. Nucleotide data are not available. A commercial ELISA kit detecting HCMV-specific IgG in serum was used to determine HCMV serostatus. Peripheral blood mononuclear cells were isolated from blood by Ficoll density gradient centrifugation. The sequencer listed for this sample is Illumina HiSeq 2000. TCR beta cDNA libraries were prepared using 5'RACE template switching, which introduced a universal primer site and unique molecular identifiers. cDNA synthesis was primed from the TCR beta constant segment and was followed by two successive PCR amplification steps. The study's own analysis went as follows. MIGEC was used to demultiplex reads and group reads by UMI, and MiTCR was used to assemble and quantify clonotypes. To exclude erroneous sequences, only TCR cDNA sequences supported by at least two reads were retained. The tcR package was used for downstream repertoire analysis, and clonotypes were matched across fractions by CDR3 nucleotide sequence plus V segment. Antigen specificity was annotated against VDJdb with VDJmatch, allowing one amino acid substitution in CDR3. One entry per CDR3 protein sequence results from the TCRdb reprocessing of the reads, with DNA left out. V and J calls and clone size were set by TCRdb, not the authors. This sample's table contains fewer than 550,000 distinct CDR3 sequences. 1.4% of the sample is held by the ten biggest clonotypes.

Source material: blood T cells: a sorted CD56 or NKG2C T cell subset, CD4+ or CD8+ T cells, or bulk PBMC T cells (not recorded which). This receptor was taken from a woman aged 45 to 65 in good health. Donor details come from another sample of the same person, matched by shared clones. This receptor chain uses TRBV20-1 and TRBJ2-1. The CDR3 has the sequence CSARGANNEQFF.